There are a few counts of the clone carrying this T cell receptor (beta chain). Trimming took 1 base from V and 2 from J, leaving 15 bases between them. The CDR3 spans 17 residues. Germline values: CDR1 SGHTA, CDR2 FQGNSA. This sample was included in a study of T cell responses to AZD1222 COVID-19 vaccine. Study-wide background: The study pooled second doses at about 4 or about 12 weeks.

The repertoire was sequenced with immunoSEQ multiplex PCR; TCRdb's copy has only in-frame clones and lacks some. The repertoire holds more than 100,000 clones, with roughly 88% as singletons. The V and J genes are TRBV7-2 and TRBJ1-5; a possible D gene is TRBD1 (5 bases). The origin of this receptor is an adult in good health. Here the sequenced sample was peripheral blood, taken on day 0 of AZD1222 vaccination. CDR3 in amino acids: CASSLVFGAGGNQPQHF. The CDR3 DNA reads as TGTGCCAGCAGCTTAGTATTTGGGGCGGGGGGCAATCAGCCCCAGCATTTT.